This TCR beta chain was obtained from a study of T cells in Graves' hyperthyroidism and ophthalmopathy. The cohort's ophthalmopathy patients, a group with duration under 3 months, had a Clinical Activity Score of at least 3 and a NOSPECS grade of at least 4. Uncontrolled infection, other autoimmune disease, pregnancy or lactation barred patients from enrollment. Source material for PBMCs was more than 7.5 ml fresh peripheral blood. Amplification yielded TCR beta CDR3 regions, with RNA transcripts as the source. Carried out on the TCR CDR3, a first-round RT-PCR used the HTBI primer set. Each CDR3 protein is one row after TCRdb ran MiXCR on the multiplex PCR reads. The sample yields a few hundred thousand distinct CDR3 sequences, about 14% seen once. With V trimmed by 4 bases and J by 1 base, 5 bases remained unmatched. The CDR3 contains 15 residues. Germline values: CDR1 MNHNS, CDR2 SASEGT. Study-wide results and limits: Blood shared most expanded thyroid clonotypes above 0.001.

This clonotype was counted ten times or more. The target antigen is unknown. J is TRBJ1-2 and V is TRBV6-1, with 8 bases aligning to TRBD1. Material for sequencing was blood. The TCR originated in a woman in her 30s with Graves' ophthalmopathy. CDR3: CASSGITGGNYGYTF. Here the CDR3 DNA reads TGTGCCAGCAGTGGCATTACAGGGGGTAACTATGGCTACACCTTC.